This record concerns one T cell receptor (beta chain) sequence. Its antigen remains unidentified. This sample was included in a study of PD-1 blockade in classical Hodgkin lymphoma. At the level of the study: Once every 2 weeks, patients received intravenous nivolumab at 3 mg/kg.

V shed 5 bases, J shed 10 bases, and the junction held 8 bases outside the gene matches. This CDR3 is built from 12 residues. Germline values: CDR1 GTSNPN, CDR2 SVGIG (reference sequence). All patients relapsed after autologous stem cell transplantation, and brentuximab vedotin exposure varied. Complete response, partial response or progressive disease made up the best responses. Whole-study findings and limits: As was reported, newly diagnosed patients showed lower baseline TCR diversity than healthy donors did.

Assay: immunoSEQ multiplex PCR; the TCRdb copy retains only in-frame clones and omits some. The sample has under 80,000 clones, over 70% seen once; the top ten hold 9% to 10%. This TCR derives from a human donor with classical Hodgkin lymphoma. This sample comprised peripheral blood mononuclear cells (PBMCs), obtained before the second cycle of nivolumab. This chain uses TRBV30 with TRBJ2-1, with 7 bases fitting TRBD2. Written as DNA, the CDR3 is TGTGCCTGGGGGGAGGGCTATATGGAGCAGTTCTTC. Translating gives CAWGEGYMEQFF.